A single T cell receptor beta chain is shown here with its context. Its antigen is unidentified. From the RT-PCR reads, TCRdb called clonotypes with MiXCR, one entry per CDR3 protein. Counted here are a few hundred thousand distinct CDR3 sequences, less than 25% occurring once; the ten biggest clones make up roughly 10%. CDR1 SGHDN and CDR2 FVKESK come from the germline V gene. Trimming stripped 1 base from V and 4 bases from J, with 19 bases between. The CDR3 is 17 amino acids. This entry is derived from a study of response to subunit inactivated influenza vaccine. Findings of the study overall: The authors suggested that few new T cells are recruited per seasonal influenza vaccination.

The genes are TRBV14 and TRBJ1-2; perhaps TRBD1 as D (5 bases). The material sequenced was PBMCs from blood, taken around 22 months after vaccination. This receptor was taken from a man in his fifties or sixties who received an inactivated influenza vaccine. CDR3 DNA: TGTGCCAGCAGCCAAGGGGAATGGACACTCGGGGGCTATGGCTACACCTTC. It yields the protein CASSQGEWTLGGYGYTF.